What follows are 18 T cell receptor beta chains derived from one specimen sequenced in a study of OX40 agonist ivuxolimab in advanced cancers. The repertoire was sequenced with immunoSEQ multiplex PCR; TCRdb's copy has only in-frame clones and lacks some. The sample includes some 95,000 clones, 70% to 90% seen only once; the top ten take about 3.8%. This specimen was CD4+ or CD8+ T cells sorted from blood, taken in a trial of the OX40 agonist ivuxolimab. The receptor source for this set is an adult with an advanced solid tumor such as melanoma, head and neck, liver or kidney cancer.

The genes are TRBV7-8 and TRBJ2-3; TRBD2 agrees at 7 bases. CDR3 size: 14 residues. V was pared by 1 base and J by 6 bases, with 4 bases of the junction left unmatched. The germline CDR1 and CDR2 sequences are SGHVS and FQNEAQ. The CDR3 coding sequence is TGTGCCAGCAGCTTAGAGCGGGGTAGGGATACGCAGTATTTT. Residues: CASSLERGRDTQYF.

The V and J genes are TRBV7-9 and TRBJ2-4, with D possibly being TRBD2 (6 bases). This CDR3 comprises 19 residues. V was cut by 1 base and J by 0 bases, with 19 bases left in between. Germline V CDR1 and CDR2: SEHNR, FQNEAQ (reference sequence). CDR3 protein: CASSLGEAAPTLAKNIQYF. CDR3 in DNA: TGTGCCAGCAGCTTAGGGGAGGCGGCACCCACTCTAGCCAAAAACATTCAGTACTTC.

J is TRBJ2-1 and V is TRBV9; 12 bases match TRBD2. This CDR3 spans 17 amino acids. Germline trimming cut 0 bases from V and 8 bases from J; bases unmatched to any gene: 9. CDR1 and CDR2 (germline): SGDLS, YYNGEE. The CDR3 DNA is TGTGCCAGCAGCGTAGCTCCAGCTAGCGGGAGGGTGGATGAGCAGTTCTTC. It specifies CASSVAPASGRVDEQFF. The full variable domain, its missing parts supplied by reference TRBV9 and TRBJ2-1, is DSGVTQTPKHLITATGQRVTLRCSPRSGDLSVYWYQQSLDQGLQFLIQYYNGEERAKGNILERFSAQQFPDLHSELNLSSLELGDSALYFCASSVAPASGRVDEQFFGPGTRLTVL.

The chain recombines TRBV29-1 with TRBJ2-5, with D unclear. CDR1 and CDR2 from the germline V gene are SQVTM and ANQGSEA. The V gene lost 0 bases and the J gene lost 4 bases, with 12 bases spanning the gap. This CDR3 has 14 amino acids. CDR3 residues: CSVEDSGIRETQYF. The DNA of the CDR3 is TGCAGCGTTGAAGATTCTGGGATCCGAGAGACCCAGTACTTC. Variable domain in full (rest from reference TRBV29-1 and TRBJ2-5): SAVISQKPSRDICQRGTSLTIQCQVDSQVTMMFWYRQQPGQSLTLIATANQGSEATYESGFVIDKFPISRPNLTFSTLTVSNMSPEDSSIYLCSVEDSGIRETQYFGPGTRLLVL.

This chain links TRBV27 with TRBJ2-7, with 7 bases lining up with TRBD1. The trim removed 5 bases at V and 4 bases at J, leaving 11 bases unmatched. This CDR3 is built from 15 residues. Looked up from germline, CDR1 is MNHEY and CDR2 is SMNVEV (reference sequence). This CDR3 is CASSAARGLGYEQYF. CDR3 bases: TGTGCCAGCAGTGCAGCGAGGGGGCTGGGGTACGAGCAGTACTTC.

V is TRBV7-2 and J is TRBJ2-7; TRBD2 aligns across 11 bases. Per germline, CDR1 SGHTA and CDR2 FQGNSA. There are 14 residues in the CDR3. The V gene end was trimmed by 4 bases and the J gene end by 2 bases; junction bases not matched to a gene: 1. The CDR3 DNA is TGTGCCAGCAGCTGGGGACTAGCGGCCTACGAGCAGTACTTC. Protein sequence: CASSWGLAAYEQYF.

The V and J genes are TRBV2 and TRBJ2-7; TRBD2 agrees at 7 bases. Germline CDR1 is SNHLY and CDR2 is FYNNEI. The CDR3 is 14 amino acids. V shed 7 bases and J 1 base; nucleotides not matched to a gene: 7. The DNA for the CDR3 is TGTGCCAGCAAGGTCCTAGCGGAATCCTACGAGCAGTACTTC. It yields the protein CASKVLAESYEQYF.

The rearrangement links TRBV19 to TRBJ2-6; no definite D call. The CDR3 covers 14 residues. Germline loops: CDR1 LNHDA, CDR2 SQIVND (reference sequence). The V gene lost 5 bases and the J gene lost 0 bases, with 5 bases spanning the gap. For the CDR3, the DNA is TGTGCCAGTAGTCTACACTCTGGGGCCAACGTCCTGACTTTC. Translation: CASSLHSGANVLTF.

The sample holds a few counts of this clone. This chain uses TRBV11-2 with TRBJ2-5; no definite D call. Trimming shortened V by 5 bases and J by 2 bases, and 15 bases separated the two germline ends. The CDR3 extends over 15 amino acids. Germline V lookup: CDR1 SGHAT, CDR2 FQNNGV. CDR3 sequence reads: CASSTRHGAQETQYF. The CDR3 DNA reads as TGTGCCAGCAGCACGCGACATGGAGCGCAAGAGACCCAGTACTTC.

Here the CDR3 reads CARSRRGRGTYEQYF. The DNA for the CDR3 is TGTGCCAGATCACGCCGGGGACGGGGAACCTACGAGCAGTACTTC. V and J are TRBV21-1 and TRBJ2-7. TRBV21-1 represents a pseudogene. The CDR3 is made up of 15 amino acids.

The sample holds a few counts of this clone. The genes are TRBV27 and TRBJ2-6, with D perhaps TRBD1 (5 bases). V dropped 10 bases and J dropped 2 bases, with 12 bases sitting between them. CDR3 length equals 14 residues. CDR1 is MNHEY and CDR2 is SMNVEV in the germline V gene (reference sequence). The CDR3: CATRWGPGANVLTF. In DNA form, the CDR3 reads TGTGCCACTCGGTGGGGCCCTGGGGCCAACGTCCTGACTTTC.

CDR3 sequence (DNA): TGTGCCAGCAGTGACTCCGCGGGAGGGGGGGATACGCAGTATTTT. Translating gives CASSDSAGGGDTQYF. The gene calls are TRBV6-4 and TRBJ2-3, with 9 bases identical to TRBD2. Germline trimming cut 0 bases from V and 6 bases from J; bases unmatched to any gene: 4. CDR1 is MRHNA, CDR2 SNTAGT, per germline. The CDR3 sequence is 15 residues long.

This clone has just one count. V is TRBV9 and J is TRBJ2-3, with 16 bases that match TRBD2. Per the germline V gene, CDR1 is SGDLS and CDR2 is YYNGEE. The CDR3 contains 17 residues. The junction had 5 bases not matched to a gene; V was cut back by 3 bases and J by 4 bases. The CDR3 sequence: CASSAGTSGRAADTQYF. The CDR3 DNA is TGTGCCAGCAGCGCGGGGACTAGCGGGAGGGCGGCAGATACGCAGTATTTT. Together with reference TRBV9 and TRBJ2-3, the CDR3 gives the full variable domain: DSGVTQTPKHLITATGQRVTLRCSPRSGDLSVYWYQQSLDQGLQFLIQYYNGEERAKGNILERFSAQQFPDLHSELNLSSLELGDSALYFCASSAGTSGRAADTQYFGPGTRLTVL.

This chain links TRBV27 with TRBJ2-2, with a weak D call TRBD1 (5 bases). CDR3 length equals 13 residues. Per germline, CDR1 MNHEY and CDR2 SMNVEV (reference sequence). With 3 bases removed from V and 5 bases from J, the gap between germline ends came to 7 bases. The CDR3 here is CASSFKGTGELFF. CDR3 DNA: TGTGCCAGCAGTTTCAAGGGGACCGGGGAGCTGTTTTTT.

V usage is TRBV7-2 and J usage is TRBJ2-7; D may be TRBD1 or TRBD2 (6 bases each). Germline CDR1 and CDR2: SGHTA and FQGNSA. Trimming cost V 2 bases and J 3 bases, with 17 bases left between them. CDR3 length: 16 amino acids. For the CDR3, the DNA is TGTGCCAGCAGCTTATTAGGGTCGGGGGCAAACTACGAGCAGTACTTC. Protein: CASSLLGSGANYEQYF.

This chain uses TRBV13 with TRBJ2-1; a possible D gene is TRBD1 (6 bases). The V end was cut by 3 bases, the J end by 2 bases, with 8 bases between. This CDR3 region has 14 residues. CDR1 PRHDT and CDR2 FYEKMQ come from the germline V gene (reference sequence). The CDR3 is CASSFKGAYNEQFF. The CDR3 nucleotides read TGTGCCAGCAGCTTCAAGGGGGCCTACAATGAGCAGTTCTTC.

This chain connects TRBV11-1 to TRBJ2-5; TRBD1 or TRBD2 may be the D gene (5 bases each). The CDR3 extends over 12 amino acids. Germline CDR1 reads SGHAT; CDR2 reads FQDESV (reference sequence). V was clipped by 5 bases and J by 13 bases, with 17 bases between them. The CDR3 coding sequence is TGTGCCAGCAGCCCAAACCGGGACGGAGGGTACTTC. Translating gives CASSPNRDGGYF.

V is TRBV5-1 and J is TRBJ2-6; D is possibly TRBD1 (5 bases). From germline, CDR1 is SGHRS and CDR2 YFSETQ. V lost 4 bases and J 1 base, leaving 9 bases between the germline ends. The CDR3 contains 15 residues. Written as DNA, the CDR3 is TGCGCCAGCAGCACAGGTGTATCTGGGGCCAACGTCCTGACTTTC. This gives the protein CASSTGVSGANVLTF. Together with reference TRBV5-1 and TRBJ2-6, the CDR3 gives the full variable domain: KAGVTQTPRYLIKTRGQQVTLSCSPISGHRSVSWYQQTPGQGLQFLFEYFSETQRNKGNFPGRFSGRQFSNSRSEMNVSTLELGDSALYLCASSTGVSGANVLTFGAGSRLTVL.